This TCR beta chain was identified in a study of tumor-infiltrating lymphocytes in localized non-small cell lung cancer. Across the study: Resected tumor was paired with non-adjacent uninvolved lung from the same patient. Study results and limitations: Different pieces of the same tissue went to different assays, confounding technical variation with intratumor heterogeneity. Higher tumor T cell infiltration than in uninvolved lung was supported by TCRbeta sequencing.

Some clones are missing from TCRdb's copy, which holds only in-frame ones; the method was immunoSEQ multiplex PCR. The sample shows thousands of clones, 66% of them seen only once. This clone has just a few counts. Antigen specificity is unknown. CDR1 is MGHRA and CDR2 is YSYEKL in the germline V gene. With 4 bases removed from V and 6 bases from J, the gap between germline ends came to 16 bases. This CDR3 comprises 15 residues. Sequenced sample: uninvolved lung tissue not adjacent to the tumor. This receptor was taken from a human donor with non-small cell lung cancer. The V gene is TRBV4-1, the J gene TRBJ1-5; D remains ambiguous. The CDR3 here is CASSRTIGEGQPQHF. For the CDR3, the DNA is TGCGCCAGCAGCCGCACCATCGGGGAGGGTCAGCCCCAGCATTTT.